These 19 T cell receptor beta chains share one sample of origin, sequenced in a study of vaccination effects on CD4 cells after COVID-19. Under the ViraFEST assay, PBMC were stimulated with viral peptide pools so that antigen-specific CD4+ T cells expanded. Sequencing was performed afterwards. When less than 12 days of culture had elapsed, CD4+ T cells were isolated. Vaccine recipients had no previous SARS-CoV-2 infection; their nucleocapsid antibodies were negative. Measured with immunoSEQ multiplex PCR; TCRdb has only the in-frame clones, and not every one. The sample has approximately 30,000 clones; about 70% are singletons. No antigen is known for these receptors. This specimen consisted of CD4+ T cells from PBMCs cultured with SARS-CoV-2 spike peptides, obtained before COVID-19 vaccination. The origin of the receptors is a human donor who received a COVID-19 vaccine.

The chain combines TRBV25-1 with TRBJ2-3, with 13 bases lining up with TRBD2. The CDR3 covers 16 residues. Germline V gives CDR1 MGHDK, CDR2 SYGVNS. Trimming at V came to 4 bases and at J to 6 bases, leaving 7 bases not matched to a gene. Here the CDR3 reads CASSALTSGGSDTQYF. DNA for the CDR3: TGTGCCAGCAGTGCTCTGACTAGCGGGGGGTCCGATACGCAGTATTTT.

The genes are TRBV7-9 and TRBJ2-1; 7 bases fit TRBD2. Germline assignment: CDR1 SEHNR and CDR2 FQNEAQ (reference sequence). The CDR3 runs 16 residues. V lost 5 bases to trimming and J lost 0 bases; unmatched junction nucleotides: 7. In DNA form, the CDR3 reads TGTGCCAGCAGCCCCGGCCTAGCGGTCTCCTACAATGAGCAGTTCTTC. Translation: CASSPGLAVSYNEQFF.

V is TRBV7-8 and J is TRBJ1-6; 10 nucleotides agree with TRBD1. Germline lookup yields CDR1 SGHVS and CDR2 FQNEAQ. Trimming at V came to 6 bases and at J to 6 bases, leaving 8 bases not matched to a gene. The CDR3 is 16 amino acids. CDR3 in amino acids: CASRPPGQGFNSPLHF. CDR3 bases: TGTGCCAGCAGGCCACCGGGACAGGGGTTTAATTCACCCCTCCACTTT.

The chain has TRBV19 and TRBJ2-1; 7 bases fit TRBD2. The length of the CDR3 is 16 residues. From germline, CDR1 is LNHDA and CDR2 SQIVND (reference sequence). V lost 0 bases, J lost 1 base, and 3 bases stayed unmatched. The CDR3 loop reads CASSIDPGGSYNEQFF. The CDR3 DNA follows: TGTGCCAGTAGTATAGATCCGGGGGGTTCCTACAATGAGCAGTTCTTC.

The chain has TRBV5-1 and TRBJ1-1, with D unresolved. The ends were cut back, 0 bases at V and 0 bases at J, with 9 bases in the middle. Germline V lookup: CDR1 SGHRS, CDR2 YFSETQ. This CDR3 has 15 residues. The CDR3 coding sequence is TGCGCCAGCAGCTTGGCCGGAATGATGAACACTGAAGCTTTCTTT. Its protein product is CASSLAGMMNTEAFF.

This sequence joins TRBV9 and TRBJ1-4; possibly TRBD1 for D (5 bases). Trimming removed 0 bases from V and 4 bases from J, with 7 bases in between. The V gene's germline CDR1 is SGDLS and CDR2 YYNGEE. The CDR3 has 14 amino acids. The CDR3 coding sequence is TGTGCCAGCAGCGTAGGACAGATTAATGAAAAACTGTTTTTT. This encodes CASSVGQINEKLFF.

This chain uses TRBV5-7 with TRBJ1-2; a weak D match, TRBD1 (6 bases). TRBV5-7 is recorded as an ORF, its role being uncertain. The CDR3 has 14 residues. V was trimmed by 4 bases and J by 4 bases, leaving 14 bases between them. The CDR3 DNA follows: TGTGCCAGCAGCACGAACAGGGAACCCTATGGCTACACCTTC. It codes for CASSTNREPYGYTF.

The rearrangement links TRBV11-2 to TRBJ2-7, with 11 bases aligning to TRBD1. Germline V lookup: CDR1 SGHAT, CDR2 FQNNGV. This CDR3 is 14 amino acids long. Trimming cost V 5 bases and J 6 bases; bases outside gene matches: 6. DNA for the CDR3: TGTGCCAGCAGCATGGACAGGGGGCTGGGCGAGCAGTACTTC. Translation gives CASSMDRGLGEQYF.

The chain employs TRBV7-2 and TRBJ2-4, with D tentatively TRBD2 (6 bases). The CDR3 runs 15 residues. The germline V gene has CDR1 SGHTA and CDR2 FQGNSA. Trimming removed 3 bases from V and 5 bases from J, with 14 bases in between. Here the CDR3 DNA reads TGTGCCAGCAGCTTTTGGTGGGGAGGCGAAAACATTCAGTACTTC. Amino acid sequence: CASSFWWGGENIQYF.

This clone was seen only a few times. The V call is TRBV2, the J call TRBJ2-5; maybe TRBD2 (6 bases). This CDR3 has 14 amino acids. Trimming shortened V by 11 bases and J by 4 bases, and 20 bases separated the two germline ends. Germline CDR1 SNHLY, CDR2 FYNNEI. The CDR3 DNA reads TGTGCCGGGAAGCAGGGCTTGGAGGGAGAGACCCAGTACTTC. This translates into CAGKQGLEGETQYF.

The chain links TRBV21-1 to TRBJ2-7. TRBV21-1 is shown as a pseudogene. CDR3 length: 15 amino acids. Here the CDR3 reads CASSEGPKDSYEQYF. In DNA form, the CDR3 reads TGTGCCAGCAGCGAAGGACCCAAAGACTCCTACGAGCAGTACTTC.

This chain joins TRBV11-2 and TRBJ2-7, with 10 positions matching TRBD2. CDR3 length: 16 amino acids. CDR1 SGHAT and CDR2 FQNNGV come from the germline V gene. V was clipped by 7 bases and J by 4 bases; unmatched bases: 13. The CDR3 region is CASTGSGGMGRYEQYF. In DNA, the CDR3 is TGTGCCAGCACCGGTAGCGGGGGGATGGGCCGATACGAGCAGTACTTC.

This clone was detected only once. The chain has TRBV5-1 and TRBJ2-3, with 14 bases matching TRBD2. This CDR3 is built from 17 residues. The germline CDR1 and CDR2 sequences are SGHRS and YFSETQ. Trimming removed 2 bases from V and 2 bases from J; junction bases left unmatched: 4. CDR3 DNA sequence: TGCGCCAGCAGCTTACTGACTAGCGGGGGGGTCACAGATACGCAGTATTTT. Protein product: CASSLLTSGGVTDTQYF.

The CDR3 region has the DNA TGTGCCAGCAGGTTTACGCAGGGATCACCCCTCCACTTT. Translated, it gives CASRFTQGSPLHF. The V gene is TRBV7-9, the J gene TRBJ1-6; TRBD1 is a possible D gene (5 bases). Germline-derived CDR1 and CDR2 are SEHNR and FQNEAQ (reference sequence). V lost 6 bases to trimming and J lost 10 bases, with 13 bases between them. The CDR3 sequence is 13 residues long.

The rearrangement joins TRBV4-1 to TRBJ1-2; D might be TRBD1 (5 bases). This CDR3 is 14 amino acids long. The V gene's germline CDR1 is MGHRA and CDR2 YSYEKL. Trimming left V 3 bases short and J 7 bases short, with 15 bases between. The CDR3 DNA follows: TGCGCCAGCAGCCACACTCAGCCGGGGGGTGGCTACACCTTC. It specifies CASSHTQPGGGYTF.

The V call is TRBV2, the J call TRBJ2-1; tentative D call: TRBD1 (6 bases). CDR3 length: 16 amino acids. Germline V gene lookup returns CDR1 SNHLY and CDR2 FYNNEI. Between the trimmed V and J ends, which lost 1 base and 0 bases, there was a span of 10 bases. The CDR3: CASSEERGYSYNEQFF. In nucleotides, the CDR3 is TGTGCCAGCAGTGAAGAAAGGGGGTACTCCTACAATGAGCAGTTCTTC.

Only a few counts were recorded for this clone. CDR3 in amino acids: CASSTISRGQIDEQYF. CDR3 sequence (DNA): TGTGCCAGTTCAACTATATCGAGGGGTCAAATAGACGAGCAGTACTTC. The rearrangement uses TRBV18 and TRBJ2-7; D is perhaps TRBD1 or TRBD2 (5 bases each). Trimming stripped 9 bases from V and 5 bases from J, with 26 bases between. The CDR3 is 16 residues long. Germline assignment: CDR1 KGHSH and CDR2 LQKENI.

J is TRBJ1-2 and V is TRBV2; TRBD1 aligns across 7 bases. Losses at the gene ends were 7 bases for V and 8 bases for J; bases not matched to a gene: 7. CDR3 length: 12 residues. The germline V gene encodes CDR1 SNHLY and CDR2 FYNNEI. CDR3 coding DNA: TGTGCCAGCACTAGGACAGGCGGCGGCTACACCTTC. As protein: CASTRTGGGYTF.

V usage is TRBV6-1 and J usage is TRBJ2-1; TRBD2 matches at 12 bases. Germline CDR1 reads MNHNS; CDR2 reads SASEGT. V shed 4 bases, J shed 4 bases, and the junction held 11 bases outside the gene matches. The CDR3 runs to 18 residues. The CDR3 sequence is CASSGSLAGGRPYNEQFF. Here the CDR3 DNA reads TGTGCCAGCAGTGGCTCACTAGCGGGGGGAAGGCCATACAATGAGCAGTTCTTC.